The 32 T cell receptor beta chains below were found in one sample sequenced in a study of patients and donors after allogeneic stem cell transplantation. From the RT-PCR reads, TCRdb called clonotypes with MiXCR, one entry per CDR3 protein. The sample lists approximately 200,000 distinct CDR3 sequences; roughly two fifths were seen once. The material sequenced was blood, either unsorted or a sorted T cell fraction (not recorded which). The receptors derive from a human donor who was either an allogeneic HSCT recipient or a stem cell or donor lymphocyte infusion donor (not recorded which). It is not recorded whose cells these are; they may come from a transplant donor.

The chain is built from TRBV25-1 and TRBJ2-6; possibly TRBD1 for D (6 bases). The CDR3 runs 17 residues. V shed 2 bases and J shed 5 bases, with 16 bases lying between them. Germline CDR1 is MGHDK and CDR2 is SYGVNS. CDR3 sequence: CASSEVQGDWRANVLTF. The DNA for the CDR3 is TGTGCCAGCAGTGAAGTACAGGGTGATTGGAGGGCCAACGTCCTGACTTTC. Together with reference TRBV25-1 and TRBJ2-6, the CDR3 gives the full variable domain: EADIYQTPRYLVIGTGKKITLECSQTMGHDKMYWYQQDPGMELHLIHYSYGVNSTEKGDLSSESTVSRIRTEHFPLTLESARPSHTSQYLCASSEVQGDWRANVLTFGAGSRLTVL.

This clonotype has a handful of counts. This chain links TRBV12-3 or TRBV12-4 with TRBJ1-1; a possible D gene is TRBD1 (6 bases). The CDR3 is 14 amino acids. Trimming took 6 bases from V and 4 from J, leaving 15 bases between them. CDR3 in amino acids: CASRLAGGATEAFF. Written as DNA, the CDR3 is TGTGCCAGCAGGTTGGCGGGGGGCGCCACTGAAGCTTTCTTT.

CDR3 in DNA: TGCGCCAGCAGCCTTCGGACTAGCGGGGCCCCAAATACGCAGTATTTT. Amino acid sequence: CASSLRTSGAPNTQYF. The rearrangement links TRBV5-1 to TRBJ2-3; 12 bases agree with TRBD2. J was trimmed by 7 bases and V by 4 bases; bases with no gene match: 10. Germline CDR1 and CDR2: SGHRS and YFSETQ. CDR3 length: 16 amino acids.

The V and J genes are TRBV10-2 and TRBJ1-2; 7 nucleotides align to TRBD1. Germline loops: CDR1 WSHSY, CDR2 SAAADI. The CDR3 covers 15 residues. Trimming took 4 bases from V and 6 from J; bases not matched to a gene: 11. This chain's CDR3 is CASSGYQGDRHGYTF. The CDR3 bases are TGCGCCAGCAGTGGATATCAGGGGGATAGACATGGCTACACCTTC.

This chain joins TRBV7-9 and TRBJ1-1; D unresolved. Per the germline V gene, CDR1 is SEHNR and CDR2 is FQNEAQ (reference sequence). The CDR3 is 12 residues long. The germline V and J ends were trimmed by 5 bases and 11 bases, with 15 bases remaining between them. The CDR3 nucleotides read TGTGCCAGCAGCACCGATCTGACGTCGGCTTTCTTT. Translating gives CASSTDLTSAFF.

The table lists this clonotype with a few counts. V usage is TRBV25-1 and J usage is TRBJ2-6; D unresolved. CDR1 MGHDK and CDR2 SYGVNS come from the germline V gene. The CDR3 spans 13 residues. The ends were cut back, 1 base at V and 2 bases at J, with 0 bases in the middle. CDR3 sequence: CASSESGANVLTF. CDR3 nucleotides: TGTGCCAGCAGTGAATCTGGGGCCAACGTCCTGACTTTC.

V and J are TRBV28 and TRBJ2-5, with TRBD1 matching over 9 bases. CDR3 size: 13 residues. The ends lost 7 bases at V and 4 bases at J; junction bases unmatched: 4. Per germline, CDR1 MDHEN and CDR2 SYDVKM. The CDR3 here is CASTQGALETQYF. DNA for the CDR3: TGTGCCAGCACACAGGGGGCTTTAGAGACCCAGTACTTC. Drawing the rest from reference TRBV28 and TRBJ2-5, the complete variable domain is DVKVTQSSRYLVKRTGEKVFLECVQDMDHENMFWYRQDPGLGLRLIYFSYDVKMKEKGDIPEGYSVSREKKERFSLILESASTNQTSMYLCASTQGALETQYFGPGTRLLVL.

The chain is built from TRBV20-1 and TRBJ1-1, with D maybe TRBD1 (6 bases). This CDR3 comprises 14 residues. The V and J ends lost 4 bases and 6 bases respectively, with 18 bases between them. In germline, CDR1 is DFQATT, CDR2 SNEGSKA (reference sequence). This CDR3 is CSATRTVWGSEAFF. The CDR3 DNA sequence: TGCAGTGCTACCCGGACAGTCTGGGGCTCTGAAGCTTTCTTT.

The chain has TRBV5-1 and TRBJ1-3; D ambiguous. CDR3 size: 16 residues. V gave up 0 bases and J gave up 0 bases, with 10 bases separating them. The germline gives CDR1 SGHRS, CDR2 YFSETQ. This CDR3 reads CASSLGHRVSGNTIYF. DNA of the CDR3: TGCGCCAGCAGCTTGGGACACCGAGTCTCTGGAAACACCATATATTTT.

The rearrangement links TRBV7-2 to TRBJ1-2; D not resolved. Deletions cut 0 bases from V and 7 bases from J, with 21 bases between. In germline, CDR1 is SGHTA, CDR2 FQGNSA. CDR3 length: 17 residues. This CDR3 is CASSLASVVTAWGGYTF. In nucleotides, the CDR3 is TGTGCCAGCAGCTTAGCTAGTGTGGTGACGGCGTGGGGTGGCTACACCTTC.

This clonotype was observed a few times. This rearrangement joins TRBV10-3 to TRBJ2-5; D is uncertain. V gave up 8 bases and J gave up 1 base, with 5 bases separating them. Germline CDR1 and CDR2: ENHRY and SYGVKD. The CDR3 runs 11 residues. The CDR3 loop reads CAIGPQETQYF. DNA of the CDR3: TGTGCCATCGGGCCCCAAGAGACCCAGTACTTC.

The CDR3 reads CSARVTSGGAPDTQYF. The CDR3 coding sequence is TGCAGTGCTAGAGTCACTAGCGGGGGGGCCCCAGATACGCAGTATTTT. J is TRBJ2-3 and V is TRBV20-1; 13 bases align to TRBD2. The ends lost 1 base at V and 4 bases at J; junction bases unmatched: 5. Germline V gene sequence: CDR1 DFQATT, CDR2 SNEGSKA (reference sequence). The CDR3 extends over 16 amino acids.

This chain links TRBV5-1 with TRBJ2-5; tentatively, D is TRBD1 or TRBD2 (6 bases each). CDR1 is SGHRS and CDR2 is YFSETQ in the germline V gene. The CDR3 has 15 residues. V was cut by 2 bases and J by 1 base, with 12 bases left in between. Here the CDR3 DNA reads TGCGCCAGCAGCTTCGGGGGCAGGGCCCAAGAGACCCAGTACTTC. It encodes CASSFGGRAQETQYF.

V usage is TRBV18 and J usage is TRBJ1-1, with 7 positions matching TRBD1. Germline V lookup: CDR1 KGHSH, CDR2 LQKENI. CDR3 length: 15 amino acids. Losses at the gene ends were 4 bases for V and 0 bases for J; bases not matched to a gene: 5. The CDR3 region has the DNA TGTGCCAGCTCACTCCCCACAGGGGTGAACACTGAAGCTTTCTTT. Its translation is CASSLPTGVNTEAFF.

The sample holds a few counts of this clonotype. V gene TRBV11-2 combines with J gene TRBJ1-6; D uncertain. The CDR3 extends over 19 amino acids. V was clipped by 5 bases and J by 0 bases, with 20 bases between them. Germline values: CDR1 SGHAT, CDR2 FQNNGV. The DNA for the CDR3 is TGTGCCAGCAGCCAACGAAATCTCACGGGGAGCTCCTATAATTCACCCCTCCACTTT. Translation: CASSQRNLTGSSYNSPLHF.

The V gene is TRBV3-1, the J gene TRBJ2-1, with 14 bases matching TRBD2. CDR1 LGHDT and CDR2 YNNKEL come from the germline V gene (reference sequence). The J segment lost 0 bases and the V segment lost 3 bases, leaving 10 bases of the junction unmatched. This CDR3 has 20 residues. CDR3 loop: CASSHELGLAGGSSYNEQFF. The CDR3, as DNA: TGTGCCAGCAGCCACGAGCTCGGACTAGCGGGGGGCAGCTCCTACAATGAGCAGTTCTTC.

The chain uses TRBV6-2 or TRBV6-3 and TRBJ1-5, with D hard to call. The CDR3 spans 15 residues. CDR1 is MNHEY and CDR2 is SVGEGT in the germline V gene. The V and J ends lost 0 bases and 2 bases respectively, with 8 bases between them. The CDR3 DNA reads TGTGCCAGCAGTTACTCGATCCGGGGCAATCAGCCCCAGCATTTT. It codes for CASSYSIRGNQPQHF.

The J gene is TRBJ1-2, the V gene TRBV6-5; D might be TRBD1 (5 bases). The CDR3 covers 14 residues. Trimming shortened V by 0 bases and J by 8 bases, and 13 bases separated the two germline ends. Per the germline V gene, CDR1 is MNHEY and CDR2 is SVGAGI. CDR3 protein: CASSYSIAGRGYTF. The CDR3 region has the DNA TGTGCCAGCAGTTACTCGATTGCGGGGCGCGGCTACACCTTC.

V and J are TRBV24-1 and TRBJ1-4; the D is unclear. CDR1 and CDR2 (germline): KGHDR, SFDVKD. There are 12 residues in the CDR3. Deletions cut 3 bases from V and 12 bases from J, with 10 bases between. CDR3 sequence (DNA): TGTGCCACCAGTGATACGGGGAACGAACTGTTTTTT. It is translated as CATSDTGNELFF.

This rearrangement joins TRBV4-2 to TRBJ1-1; 7 bases line up with TRBD1. V lost 4 bases, J lost 1 base, and 6 bases stayed unmatched. The germline V gene encodes CDR1 LGHNA and CDR2 YNFKEQ. The CDR3 has 15 residues. The CDR3 sequence: CASSLPGQRNTEAFF. As DNA, the CDR3 is TGTGCCAGCAGCCTTCCGGGACAGAGGAACACTGAAGCTTTCTTT.

This chain uses TRBV20-1 with TRBJ2-7, with D hard to call. The CDR3 has 13 residues. V was clipped by 3 bases and J by 2 bases, with 11 bases between them. CDR1 and CDR2 (germline): DFQATT, SNEGSKA (reference sequence). This CDR3 is CSASYAATYEQYF. The CDR3 bases are TGCAGTGCTAGTTACGCAGCTACCTACGAGCAGTACTTC.

This clonotype has a count of ten or more. The V call is TRBV3-1, the J call TRBJ2-1, with 7 bases matching TRBD1. J gave up 2 bases and V 0 bases, and 7 bases lay outside the gene matches. Germline CDR1 is LGHDT and CDR2 is YNNKEL (reference sequence). The CDR3 is made up of 17 amino acids. The CDR3 protein is CASSQDLEGAPYNEQFF. CDR3 coding DNA: TGTGCCAGCAGCCAAGATCTTGAGGGGGCCCCCTACAATGAGCAGTTCTTC.

The V and J genes are TRBV7-9 and TRBJ1-2; D gene unclear. The CDR3 sequence is 14 residues long. V lost 2 bases and J lost 2, with 9 bases in between. Looked up from germline, CDR1 is SEHNR and CDR2 is FQNEAQ (reference sequence). CDR3 loop: CASSLSGDNYGYTF. The CDR3 DNA follows: TGTGCCAGCAGCTTATCCGGAGACAACTATGGCTACACCTTC.

The chain combines TRBV6-6 with TRBJ1-1; unclear D gene. V was shortened by 5 bases and J by 5 bases, with 12 bases between the two germline ends. The CDR3 length is 13 residues. Germline V lookup: CDR1 MNHNY, CDR2 SVGAGI (reference sequence). CDR3 region: CASSPPPPTEAFF. CDR3 coding DNA: TGTGCCAGCAGTCCGCCCCCACCGACTGAAGCTTTCTTT.

This clonotype turned up a few times. The chain is built from TRBV6-5 and TRBJ1-2; D unresolved. The germline V gene encodes CDR1 MNHEY and CDR2 SVGAGI. Trimming pared 5 bases from V and 2 bases from J, leaving 12 bases between. The CDR3 is 14 amino acids. In nucleotides, the CDR3 is TGTGCCAGCAGTCTCATGGAGGGCAACTATGGCTACACCTTC. Its protein product is CASSLMEGNYGYTF.

The rearrangement uses TRBV6-5 and TRBJ1-2; no firm D call. V shed 0 bases and J shed 2 bases, with 16 bases lying between them. Germline-derived CDR1 and CDR2 are MNHEY and SVGAGI. The CDR3 has 17 residues. The CDR3: CASSYSAGPHPNYGYTF. Here the CDR3 DNA reads TGTGCCAGCAGTTACTCTGCAGGCCCACATCCCAACTATGGCTACACCTTC.

The rearrangement joins TRBV5-1 to TRBJ1-3, with D uncertain. V was trimmed by 6 bases and J by 0 bases, leaving 10 bases between them. The germline V gene encodes CDR1 SGHRS and CDR2 YFSETQ. The CDR3 consists of 14 residues. The CDR3 region is CASTPPGSGNTIYF. As DNA, the CDR3 is TGCGCCAGCACCCCGCCCGGCTCTGGAAACACCATATATTTT.

V usage is TRBV6-2 or TRBV6-3 and J usage is TRBJ1-5, with D possibly being TRBD1 (5 bases). The CDR3 has 15 amino acids. Trimming left V 10 bases short and J 4 bases short, with 20 bases between. Per the germline V gene, CDR1 is MNHEY and CDR2 is SVGEGT. The CDR3 coding sequence is TGTGCCACCCAAGGCCCAGGGCCTTCGAATCAGCCCCAGCATTTT. This codes for CATQGPGPSNQPQHF.

The CDR3 region has the DNA TGTGCCAGCAGTTTCGACCATTTAGGGAAAAACACCATATATTTT. This encodes CASSFDHLGKNTIYF. The V and J genes are TRBV12-3 or TRBV12-4 and TRBJ1-3; D unresolved. The V and J ends lost 3 bases and 6 bases respectively, with 15 bases between them. This CDR3 region has 15 residues.

In this sample, this clonotype turned up a few times. One end of the junction is discordant with germline, which a read error may explain. The V gene is TRBV12-3 or TRBV12-4, the J gene TRBJ1-1; no clear D gene. CDR3 length equals 13 residues. The CDR3 region has the DNA TGTGCCAGCATTTTAGAGAAAGACACTGAAGCTTTCTTT. Translating gives CASILEKDTEAFF.

V usage is TRBV20-1 and J usage is TRBJ1-1; possibly TRBD1 for D (6 bases). Germline lookup yields CDR1 DFQATT and CDR2 SNEGSKA (reference sequence). The CDR3 consists of 14 residues. Trimming left V 6 bases short and J 3 bases short, with 17 bases between. CDR3 protein: CSARGTGTYTEAFF. Here the CDR3 DNA reads TGCAGTGCCCGTGGCACAGGGACATACACTGAAGCTTTCTTT.

This sequence joins TRBV5-1 and TRBJ1-1; no firm D call. V lost 7 bases and J lost 1, with 11 bases in between. The CDR3 consists of 13 residues. Per germline, CDR1 SGHRS and CDR2 YFSETQ. The chain's CDR3 is CASGNQKNTEAFF. The CDR3 nucleotides read TGCGCCAGCGGAAACCAGAAGAACACTGAAGCTTTCTTT. Together with reference TRBV5-1 and TRBJ1-1, the CDR3 gives the full variable domain: KAGVTQTPRYLIKTRGQQVTLSCSPISGHRSVSWYQQTPGQGLQFLFEYFSETQRNKGNFPGRFSGRQFSNSRSEMNVSTLELGDSALYLCASGNQKNTEAFFGQGTRLTVV.